This TCR beta chain was identified during a study of cytomegalovirus exposure and HLA in healthy donors. Trimming shortened V by 7 bases and J by 0 bases, and 22 bases separated the two germline ends. Germline values: CDR1 SNHLY, CDR2 FYNNEI. CDR3 length equals 17 residues. As regards this clone: The antigen is unknown.

General study points: Rarity marked most TCR sequences, yet some public TCRs occurred in many donors.

PCR employed 60 Vbeta and 13 Jbeta primers. Assay used: immunoSEQ multiplex PCR; TCRdb lists only in-frame clones, some missing. The sample has about 110,000 clones; 65% to 75% are singletons. The specimen was PBMCs. The TCR was taken from a female donor in good health and CMV-seronegative. V gene TRBV2 combines with J gene TRBJ2-7; D uncertain. CDR3 protein: CASIERWLGLGSYEQYF. The CDR3 DNA reads TGTGCCAGCATCGAGAGGTGGTTAGGTTTAGGCTCCTACGAGCAGTACTTC.